Detailed here is one T cell receptor beta chain. Its antigen is unknown. The entry originates in a study of T cells in Graves' hyperthyroidism and ophthalmopathy. Whole-study findings and limits: With a median lead of 6.5 months before onset, the model predicted ophthalmopathy. Most clonotypes that expanded in the thyroid above 0.001 also showed up in blood.

TCR beta CDR3 sequences were amplified from RNA transcripts. Primed by the HTBI set, a first-round RT-PCR was run on the TCR CDR3. MiXCR was run by TCRdb on the multiplex PCR reads, yielding one entry per CDR3 protein. Among 500,000 to 600,000 distinct CDR3 sequences listed, 40% to 55% were seen once. The germline V gene encodes CDR1 DFQATT and CDR2 SNEGSKA (reference sequence). The CDR3 covers 14 residues. V was cut by 6 bases and J by 7 bases, with 18 bases left in between. Exclusion followed for patients with uncontrolled infection, other autoimmune disease, pregnancy or lactation. Every diagnosis used clinical symptoms, serum thyroxine and TRAb, thyroid ultrasound and orbital computed tomography.

The rearrangement uses TRBV20-1 and TRBJ2-2, with D perhaps matching TRBD1 (6 bases). The receptor was isolated from an adult woman with Graves' disease, either hyperthyroidism or ophthalmopathy (not recorded which). What was sequenced was peripheral blood or thyroid tissue (not recorded which). CDR3: CSAQSVGAGGELFF. The CDR3 DNA sequence: TGCAGTGCCCAAAGCGTGGGGGCTGGCGGGGAGCTGTTTTTT.